This entry concerns a single TCR beta chain. Its antigen is unknown. The CDR3 spans 12 residues. V dropped 3 bases and J dropped 5 bases, with 7 bases sitting between them. Germline V gives CDR1 LGHDT, CDR2 YNNKEL (reference sequence). One entry per CDR3 protein results from TCRdb running MiXCR on the reads. The profile shows about 830,000 distinct CDR3 sequences, around a third of them singletons. This sample is part of a study of T cell repertoires in cytomegalovirus infection. Study overall: It can be stated that public TCR beta signatures indicated CMV infection as well as a matching HLA type.

The rearrangement joins TRBV3-1 to TRBJ1-1, with unresolved D. Sequences were derived from cultured CD8+ T cells from PBMCs, sampled from culture after CMV antigen stimulation. The TCR comes from a human donor in good health (CMV status not recorded). Some clones in this sample may be carry-over from other donors' samples. The CDR3 DNA reads TGTGCCAGCAGCCACGGAGAGACTGAAGCTTTCTTT. It codes for CASSHGETEAFF.